Following are 14 T cell receptor beta chains from one sample sequenced in a study of T cells in tumors after PD-1 blockade. Produced via immunoSEQ multiplex PCR; TCRdb's table is partial and in-frame only. The data show about 15,000 clones, 55% to 75% seen once. The source was tumor tissue, collected after anti-PD-1 treatment. These receptors all come from a human donor with cutaneous squamous cell carcinoma.

The rearrangement joins TRBV27 to TRBJ2-2; 14 bases agree with TRBD2. Per the germline V gene, CDR1 is MNHEY and CDR2 is SMNVEV (reference sequence). Trimming took 6 bases from V and 7 from J; bases not matched to a gene: 10. This CDR3 region has 17 residues. CDR3 DNA: TGTGCCAGCAGAGTACCGGGACTAGCGGGAGCGGGCGGGGAGCTGTTTTTT. It is translated as CASRVPGLAGAGGELFF.

This clone appeared a few times. The genes are TRBV3-1 (or the pseudogene TRBV3-2) and TRBJ1-5; tentative D call: TRBD1 (6 bases). Germline CDR1 reads LGHDT; CDR2 reads YNNKEL (reference sequence). The V gene lost 5 bases and the J gene lost 3 bases, with 8 bases spanning the gap. The CDR3 spans 13 residues. In DNA, the CDR3 is TGTGCCAGCAGCGGACAGCACAATCAGCCCCAGCATTTT. Its translation: CASSGQHNQPQHF.

V usage is TRBV24-1 and J usage is TRBJ1-5; 10 bases line up with TRBD1. The germline gives CDR1 KGHDR, CDR2 SFDVKD. The CDR3 contains 14 residues. The V segment lost 6 bases and the J segment 11 bases; nucleotides outside the gene matches: 9. The CDR3, as DNA: TGTGCCACCAGTTCCGGGACAGGGGAAAGGGCCCAGCATTTT. Its translation is CATSSGTGERAQHF.

The chain is built from TRBV28 and TRBJ1-1, with D perhaps TRBD1 (5 bases). The V gene's germline CDR1 is MDHEN and CDR2 SYDVKM. The CDR3 has 16 amino acids. The germline V and J ends were trimmed by 7 bases and 0 bases, with 18 bases remaining between them. The CDR3 region is CASTPDTARMNTEAFF. In DNA form, the CDR3 reads TGTGCCAGCACCCCGGACACGGCGAGAATGAACACTGAAGCTTTCTTT.

The rearrangement links TRBV30 to TRBJ1-6; tentatively, D is TRBD1 (6 bases). CDR1 is GTSNPN and CDR2 is SVGIG in the germline V gene (reference sequence). V lost 1 base to trimming and J lost 4 bases, with 11 bases between them. The CDR3 covers 15 residues. CDR3 nucleotide sequence: TGTGCCTGGAGTGCGGGGGGCGGTTATAATTCACCCCTCCACTTT. Amino acid sequence: CAWSAGGGYNSPLHF.

The genes are TRBV6-4 and TRBJ2-5; 13 bases line up with TRBD2. Germline loops: CDR1 MRHNA, CDR2 SNTAGT. The length of the CDR3 is 18 residues. Trimming removed 0 bases from V and 4 bases from J; junction bases left unmatched: 8. The CDR3 region is CASSDSPRTSGGPETQYF. DNA of the CDR3: TGTGCCAGCAGTGACTCCCCTAGGACTAGCGGGGGCCCAGAGACCCAGTACTTC.

The genes are TRBV6-6 and TRBJ2-1, with D perhaps assigned TRBD1 or TRBD2 (5 bases each). This CDR3 spans 15 amino acids. CDR1 and CDR2 (germline): MNHNY, SVGAGI (reference sequence). V lost 5 bases, J lost 6 bases, and 17 bases lay in between. The CDR3 loop reads CASSLTGTTLNEQFF. The DNA of the CDR3 is TGTGCCAGCAGTCTCACCGGGACGACGCTCAATGAGCAGTTCTTC.

V is TRBV18 and J is TRBJ2-2, with D unclear. The CDR3 has 15 residues. The germline V gene has CDR1 KGHSH and CDR2 LQKENI. V lost 6 bases, J lost 6 bases, and 17 bases lay in between. CDR3 in DNA: TGTGCCAGCTCCCACGTGGATAGCCCCCCCGGGGAGCTGTTTTTT. Translated: CASSHVDSPPGELFF. The variable domain in full, with the rest retrieved from reference TRBV18 and TRBJ2-2, is NAGVMQNPRHLVRRRGQEARLRCSPMKGHSHVYWYRQLPEEGLKFMVYLQKENIIDESGMPKERFSAEFPKEGPSILRIQQVVRGDSAAYFCASSHVDSPPGELFFGEGSRLTVL.

This clone was counted only a few times. The J gene is TRBJ2-7, the V gene TRBV2; TRBD2 aligns across 8 bases. After removal of 8 bases from V and 4 bases from J, the junction contained 10 bases not matched to a gene. The V gene's germline CDR1 is SNHLY and CDR2 FYNNEI. The CDR3 sequence is 14 residues long. The chain's CDR3 is CASYFTSGSYEQYF. The CDR3 bases are TGTGCCAGCTATTTTACCAGCGGGAGTTACGAGCAGTACTTC. Based on the CDR3 plus reference TRBV2 and TRBJ2-7, the full variable domain is EPEVTQTPSHQVTQMGQEVILRCVPISNHLYFYWYRQILGQKVEFLVSFYNNEISEKSEIFDDQFSVERPDGSNFTLKIRSTKLEDSAMYFCASYFTSGSYEQYFGPGTRLTVT.

The chain combines TRBV5-5 with TRBJ2-7; 8 bases align to TRBD1. The CDR3 consists of 15 residues. The germline V gene has CDR1 SGHKS and CDR2 YYEKEE (reference sequence). V lost 3 bases, J lost 1 base, and 6 bases stayed unmatched. CDR3 sequence (DNA): TGTGCCAGCAGCTGGACTGACAGGGGATCCTACGAGCAGTACTTC. Amino acids: CASSWTDRGSYEQYF.

This clone ranks as medium-sized. The V and J genes are TRBV27 and TRBJ1-4, with 7 bases identical to TRBD1. The CDR3 is 15 amino acids. Germline V gene sequence: CDR1 MNHEY, CDR2 SMNVEV (reference sequence). V trimming: 5 bases; J trimming: 8 bases; junction bases outside the gene matches: 11. The CDR3 is CASSSKQGIDEKLFF. The CDR3 DNA reads as TGTGCCAGCAGTAGCAAACAGGGGATTGACGAAAAACTGTTTTTT.

This chain uses TRBV6-5 with TRBJ1-2, with TRBD1 matching over 9 bases. With 6 bases clipped from V and 8 bases from J, the junction kept 10 bases outside the gene matches. The germline V gene encodes CDR1 MNHEY and CDR2 SVGAGI. The CDR3 is made up of 14 amino acids. Here the CDR3 DNA reads TGTGCCAGCAGAAGGGACAGGGATTTGGGGGGCTACACCTTC. This encodes CASRRDRDLGGYTF.

The sample holds a few counts of this clone. The J gene is TRBJ1-2, the V gene TRBV6-5, with 7 bases identical to TRBD1. CDR1 is MNHEY, CDR2 SVGAGI, per germline. The J segment lost 7 bases and the V segment lost 6 bases, leaving 5 bases of the junction unmatched. This CDR3 is 12 amino acids long. For the CDR3, the DNA is TGTGCCAGCAGGCCGACAGGGTTTGGCTACACCTTC. It codes for CASRPTGFGYTF.

This chain joins TRBV27 and TRBJ2-3; D uncertain. The CDR3 runs to 14 residues. The V gene lost 5 bases and the J gene lost 0 bases, with 9 bases spanning the gap. Germline CDR1 and CDR2: MNHEY and SMNVEV (reference sequence). CDR3 region: CASSLRYSTDTQYF. The CDR3 bases are TGTGCCAGCAGTCTACGTTACAGCACAGATACGCAGTATTTT.